This T cell receptor beta chain was captured in a study of blood T cell repertoires in COVID-19. As for the study in general: There were acute and convalescent COVID-19 samples, and they came from the United States, Italy and Spain.

Measured with immunoSEQ multiplex PCR; TCRdb has only the in-frame clones, and not every one. The table shows 25,000 to 30,000 clones, with more than 60% occurring only once. CDR3 length: 16 amino acids. J lost 5 bases, V lost 7 bases, and 15 bases had no gene match. The germline V gene encodes CDR1 SNHLY and CDR2 FYNNEI. Sequencing was performed on peripheral blood. This chain uses TRBV2 with TRBJ1-1; 8 bases agree with TRBD1. The TCR originated in a woman aged 70 to 79 with active or convalescent COVID-19. The CDR3 region is CASITPSGGAWTEAFF. The CDR3 DNA is TGTGCCAGCATCACACCTTCAGGGGGCGCGTGGACTGAAGCTTTCTTT.